One and the same sample provided the 22 T cell receptor beta chains below, sequenced in a study of identical twins. TCRdb passed the 5' RACE reads through MiXCR, listing each CDR3 protein once. The sample carries 450,000 or so distinct CDR3 sequences, 12% to 15% recorded once. The data were also submitted as part of a second study, on yellow fever vaccine responses in identical twins.

Source material: CD4+ T cells sorted from blood. The source is a woman aged 18-29 years in good health.

This clonotype was detected only a few times. V and J are TRBV6-2 or TRBV6-3 and TRBJ2-7; 8 bases match TRBD1. The CDR3 totals 15 residues. Germline V gene lookup returns CDR1 MNHEY and CDR2 SVGEGT. The ends lost 2 bases at V and 2 bases at J; junction bases unmatched: 5. CDR3 DNA sequence: TGTGCCAGCAGTTACGGGGACAGGCGGACCTACGAGCAGTACTTC. Amino acids: CASSYGDRRTYEQYF.

This chain connects TRBV5-1 to TRBJ2-1; possible D gene TRBD1, 5 bases. V was trimmed by 3 bases and J by 6 bases, leaving 19 bases between them. The CDR3 contains 16 residues. Germline lookup yields CDR1 SGHRS and CDR2 YFSETQ. The CDR3 nucleotides are TGCGCCAGCAGCTCGACCTTTCAAACAGGATCCAATGAGCAGTTCTTC. It translates to CASSSTFQTGSNEQFF.

Worth noting for this clonotype: A much larger clone differs from this one at a single base, so this may be a read error. The chain carries TRBV12-3 or TRBV12-4 and TRBJ2-7; a weak D match, TRBD1 (6 bases). This CDR3 contains 17 residues. CDR3 protein: CTSSPYRQAWVGYEQYF. The CDR3 nucleotides are TGTACCAGCAGTCCCTATCGACAGGCTTGGGTTGGCTACGAGCAGTACTTC.

This clonotype came up many times. The rearrangement links TRBV28 to TRBJ2-7; D unclear. The V end lost 2 bases, the J end lost 0 bases, and 5 bases lay between the germline ends. This CDR3 is built from 13 residues. Germline V lookup: CDR1 MDHEN, CDR2 SYDVKM. CDR3 loop: CASSLLYSYEQYF. CDR3 sequence (DNA): TGTGCCAGCAGTTTACTCTACTCCTACGAGCAGTACTTC.

There are many counts of this clonotype. V gene TRBV12-3 or TRBV12-4 combines with J gene TRBJ1-1, with D perhaps TRBD1 (5 bases). This CDR3 comprises 11 residues. V was cut by 5 bases and J by 11 bases, with 12 bases left in between. CDR3 sequence (DNA): TGTGCCAGCAGTGCAGGGTTTTTGGCTTTCTTT. Its translation is CASSAGFLAFF.

This clonotype was observed a handful of times. The chain couples TRBV4-2 to TRBJ2-1; 8 nucleotides line up with TRBD2. J was trimmed by 7 bases and V by 0 bases; bases with no gene match: 5. The CDR3 contains 15 residues. The germline V gene has CDR1 LGHNA and CDR2 YNFKEQ. The CDR3 region is CASSQDLGGVNEQFF. The CDR3 DNA follows: TGTGCCAGCAGCCAAGACCTCGGGGGGGTTAATGAGCAGTTCTTC.

The DNA of the CDR3 is TGTGCCGGAGGGGACCTGTCTAGGGGGAATGGCTACACCTTC. It yields the protein CAGGDLSRGNGYTF. The chain carries TRBV3-1 and TRBJ1-2, with D perhaps TRBD1 (6 bases). V was cut by 11 bases and J by 6 bases, with 22 bases left in between. The CDR3 has 14 amino acids. From germline, CDR1 is LGHDT and CDR2 YNNKEL (reference sequence).

A few counts support this clonotype. The V and J genes are TRBV11-3 and TRBJ2-3; D is tentatively TRBD1 or TRBD2 (6 bases each). V was pared by 1 base and J by 0 bases, with 14 bases between. The CDR3 has 17 residues. Germline assignment: CDR1 SGHNT and CDR2 YENEEA. CDR3 loop: CASSLVGGQLSTDTQYF. The CDR3 DNA reads TGTGCCAGCAGCTTAGTGGGAGGACAGCTAAGCACAGATACGCAGTATTTT.

At least ten counts were recorded for this clonotype. The chain has TRBV29-1 and TRBJ2-5; possible D gene TRBD1, 5 bases. Trimming stripped 6 bases from V and 0 bases from J, with 11 bases between. The CDR3 extends over 13 amino acids. CDR1 and CDR2 (germline): SQVTM, ANQGSEA. The CDR3 here is CSVEQVNQETQYF. For the CDR3, the DNA is TGCAGCGTAGAACAGGTGAACCAAGAGACCCAGTACTTC.

This clonotype was observed many times. The chain joins TRBV5-1 to TRBJ2-7; TRBD2 aligns across 11 bases. The germline CDR1 and CDR2 sequences are SGHRS and YFSETQ. J was trimmed by 1 base and V by 5 bases; bases with no gene match: 2. The CDR3 totals 14 residues. CDR3 nucleotide sequence: TGCGCCAGCAGGACTAGCGGGGATTCCTACGAGCAGTACTTC. This translates into CASRTSGDSYEQYF.

The V call is TRBV6-1, the J call TRBJ2-1; 13 bases are shared with TRBD2. V gave up 7 bases and J gave up 9 bases; unmatched junction bases: 6. CDR1 is MNHNS and CDR2 is SASEGT in the germline V gene. The CDR3 length is 14 residues. The CDR3 sequence is CASTGLAGVGEQFF. CDR3 sequence (DNA): TGTGCCAGCACTGGACTAGCGGGAGTTGGTGAGCAGTTCTTC.

The genes are TRBV7-2 and TRBJ2-1; 9 bases agree with TRBD2. Germline CDR1 and CDR2: SGHTA and FQGNSA. V lost 2 bases and J lost 4; bases outside the gene matches: 6. The CDR3 consists of 16 residues. CDR3 bases: TGTGCCAGCAGCTTATTAGCGGGAGCCGAATACAATGAGCAGTTCTTC. Protein product: CASSLLAGAEYNEQFF.

This clonotype was found many times. CDR3 amino acids: CSVERDGVEQFF. In DNA, the CDR3 is TGCAGCGTTGAACGGGACGGGGTTGAGCAGTTCTTC. The chain combines TRBV29-1 with TRBJ2-1, with D perhaps matching TRBD1 or TRBD2 (5 bases each). V dropped 2 bases and J dropped 9 bases, with 11 bases sitting between them. Germline V lookup: CDR1 SQVTM, CDR2 ANQGSEA. The CDR3 spans 12 residues.

The table lists this clonotype with a few counts. J is TRBJ2-7 and V is TRBV7-6; 8 bases fit TRBD2. With V trimmed by 4 bases and J by 7 bases, 12 bases remained unmatched. CDR1 and CDR2 from the germline V gene are SGHVS and FNYEAQ. The CDR3 is made up of 15 amino acids. This CDR3 reads CASSSSGSNLGEQYF. The CDR3 DNA sequence: TGTGCCAGCAGCTCTAGCGGGTCCAACTTGGGGGAGCAGTACTTC.

This clonotype was observed at least ten times. This chain joins TRBV10-2 and TRBJ2-2; D perhaps matches TRBD2 (7 bases). Per germline, CDR1 WSHSY and CDR2 SAAADI. The CDR3 runs 14 residues. V shed 3 bases and J shed 6 bases, with 11 bases lying between them. The DNA of the CDR3 is TGCGCCAGCAGTGATTTAGGGGGGGCCGGGGAGCTGTTTTTT. Its protein is CASSDLGGAGELFF.

This chain links TRBV12-3 or TRBV12-4 with TRBJ2-2; no firm D call. Trimming left V 3 bases short and J 0 bases short, with 5 bases between. The length of the CDR3 is 14 residues. CDR3 in amino acids: CASSFSPNTGELFF. CDR3 in DNA: TGTGCCAGCAGTTTCTCCCCGAACACCGGGGAGCTGTTTTTT.

This chain uses TRBV28 with TRBJ2-1; perhaps TRBD1 as D (5 bases). Trimming pared 2 bases from V and 1 base from J, leaving 12 bases between. CDR3 length: 16 amino acids. Looked up from germline, CDR1 is MDHEN and CDR2 is SYDVKM. CDR3 in DNA: TGTGCCAGCAGTTTAACTCAGGGTCGTTCCTACAATGAGCAGTTCTTC. This sequence encodes CASSLTQGRSYNEQFF.

This clonotype has a handful of counts. The chain recombines TRBV4-1 with TRBJ2-1, with D unclear. Trimming shortened V by 1 base and J by 9 bases, and 4 bases separated the two germline ends. The CDR3 has 11 amino acids. From germline, CDR1 is MGHRA and CDR2 YSYEKL. The CDR3 is CASSQGFEQFF. The CDR3 nucleotides are TGCGCCAGCAGCCAAGGTTTTGAGCAGTTCTTC.

The table lists this clonotype with a few counts. The chain recombines TRBV5-1 with TRBJ2-2; D is perhaps TRBD1 or TRBD2 (6 bases each). From germline, CDR1 is SGHRS and CDR2 YFSETQ. V was trimmed by 4 bases and J by 3 bases, leaving 19 bases between them. The CDR3 runs to 17 residues. This CDR3 is CASSKNREAIHTGELFF. The CDR3 DNA is TGCGCCAGCAGCAAGAACAGGGAGGCGATACACACCGGGGAGCTGTTTTTT. The variable domain in full, with the rest retrieved from reference TRBV5-1 and TRBJ2-2, is KAGVTQTPRYLIKTRGQQVTLSCSPISGHRSVSWYQQTPGQGLQFLFEYFSETQRNKGNFPGRFSGRQFSNSRSEMNVSTLELGDSALYLCASSKNREAIHTGELFFGEGSRLTVL.

The genes are TRBV3-1 and TRBJ2-7, with D possibly being TRBD1 or TRBD2 (5 bases each). Germline CDR1 reads LGHDT; CDR2 reads YNNKEL (reference sequence). The ends were cut back, 4 bases at V and 3 bases at J, with 13 bases in the middle. CDR3 length: 14 residues. The CDR3 DNA reads TGTGCCAGCAGCCGCTTCGGGACCGGCTACGAGCAGTACTTC. Its protein product is CASSRFGTGYEQYF.

The V and J genes are TRBV6-5 and TRBJ2-7; 7 bases align to TRBD2. This CDR3 is 12 amino acids long. Germline V lookup: CDR1 MNHEY, CDR2 SVGAGI. Trimming took 4 bases from V and 5 from J; bases not matched to a gene: 2. CDR3 bases: TGTGCCAGCAGTTCCACTAGCGACGAGCAGTACTTC. Encoded protein: CASSSTSDEQYF.

This clonotype was detected a few times. The V call is TRBV20-1, the J call TRBJ2-3; 11 bases are a match to TRBD2. Germline V gene sequence: CDR1 DFQATT, CDR2 SNEGSKA (reference sequence). The trim removed 8 bases at V and 3 bases at J, leaving 10 bases unmatched. The CDR3 is 15 amino acids. The CDR3 sequence is CSNLFGLAGTDTQYF. The CDR3, as DNA: TGCAGTAACTTATTCGGACTAGCGGGTACAGATACGCAGTATTTT.